This entry concerns a single T cell receptor (beta chain). This record belongs to a study of control samples from healthy donors and cancer patients. Clones were read by immunoSEQ multiplex PCR, and TCRdb kept only the in-frame ones, dropping some. The sample holds 130,000 or so clones, about 92% seen once. Trimming took off 0 bases at V and 7 bases at J, with 17 bases between the two ends. The CDR3 runs to 16 residues. Germline V gene sequence: CDR1 SGHRS, CDR2 YFSETQ. This TCR was sampled from a woman aged 50 to 60 in good health. This rearrangement joins TRBV5-1 to TRBJ2-1, with D possibly being TRBD2 (6 bases). The sequencing input was blood. The CDR3: CASSLALAPGGNEQFF. Here the CDR3 DNA reads TGCGCCAGCAGCTTGGCACTAGCCCCGGGCGGGAATGAGCAGTTCTTC.